This record looks at one T cell receptor (beta chain) sequence and its context. What it binds is not known. The data originate from a study of cytomegalovirus exposure and HLA in healthy donors. Study overall: Of around 400 genotyped donors, more than 65% grouped in the Caucasian-associated ancestry cluster.

It was with 60 Vbeta and 13 Jbeta primers that the PCR ran. Per the original methods: Roughly 10 million shared chains were among around 80 million unique TCR beta chains counted in a later analysis. TCRdb's copy holds only in-frame clones and misses some; the assay was immunoSEQ multiplex PCR. V and J calls and clone size are those listed in that table; D and trimming were worked out from the DNA. The sample includes approximately 150,000 clones, 55% to 75% of them seen just once. Study-wide findings and caveats: On later analysis, the bulk of CMV-associated TCR beta chains appeared to be HLA-restricted. The study labeled 150 to 200 TCR beta chains cytomegalovirus-associated.

V lost 0 bases to trimming and J lost 3 bases; unmatched junction nucleotides: 3. The CDR3 extends over 15 amino acids. CDR1 and CDR2 (germline): SGDLS, YYNGEE. The receptor comes from a human donor in good health. The sequenced material came from PBMCs. The chain has TRBV9 and TRBJ2-3, with TRBD2 matching 8 bases. The CDR3 DNA reads as TGTGCCAGCAGCGTAGCGGGGGGGCAGACAGATACGCAGTATTTT. It yields the protein CASSVAGGQTDTQYF.